The 10 T cell receptor beta chains reported below all come from one sample, sequenced in a study of cytomegalovirus exposure and HLA in healthy donors. Sequenced by immunoSEQ multiplex PCR; TCRdb stores in-frame clones only, minus some. The sample lists 65,000 to 75,000 clones, about 91% occurring once. The specimen was PBMCs. Receptors were obtained from a man younger than 35 in good health and CMV-seropositive.

The chain uses TRBV6-5 and TRBJ1-5; 10 nucleotides agree with TRBD1. This CDR3 is 15 amino acids long. Germline V lookup: CDR1 MNHEY, CDR2 SVGAGI. The junction had 1 base not matched to a gene; V was cut back by 0 bases and J by 5 bases. In DNA, the CDR3 is TGTGCCAGCAGTTACTCGACAGGGGGCCATCAGCCCCAGCATTTT. Its protein is CASSYSTGGHQPQHF.

This chain links TRBV28 with TRBJ2-7, with 9 nucleotides matching TRBD1. V shed 5 bases, J shed 3 bases, and the junction held 8 bases outside the gene matches. The CDR3 has 15 residues. Germline V lookup: CDR1 MDHEN, CDR2 SYDVKM. This chain's CDR3 is CASSPPAGQGYEQYF. CDR3 nucleotide sequence: TGTGCCAGCAGTCCCCCTGCGGGACAGGGCTACGAGCAGTACTTC.

V usage is TRBV28 and J usage is TRBJ2-7; 9 bases align to TRBD1. In germline, CDR1 is MDHEN, CDR2 SYDVKM. CDR3 size: 14 residues. J was trimmed by 7 bases and V by 5 bases; bases with no gene match: 9. CDR3 residues: CASSLQTGGREQYF. The CDR3 DNA reads as TGTGCCAGCAGTCTCCAGACAGGGGGTCGGGAGCAGTACTTC.

The V call is TRBV5-4, the J call TRBJ2-1, with D perhaps matching TRBD1 (5 bases). Germline V gene data show CDR1 as SGHNT and CDR2 as YYREEE (reference sequence). The germline V and J ends were trimmed by 4 bases and 5 bases, with 10 bases remaining between them. The CDR3 sequence is 13 residues long. CDR3 DNA sequence: TGTGCCAGCAGCCCGTACAGGAACAATGAGCAGTTCTTC. It yields the protein CASSPYRNNEQFF.

V is TRBV18 and J is TRBJ1-5, with D possibly being TRBD1 (6 bases). The length of the CDR3 is 13 residues. The germline CDR1 and CDR2 sequences are KGHSH and LQKENI. The V end lost 5 bases, the J end lost 5 bases, and 10 bases lay between the germline ends. CDR3 protein: CASSEQGDQPQHF. The CDR3 nucleotides are TGTGCCAGCTCAGAACAGGGTGATCAGCCCCAGCATTTT.

The gene calls are TRBV20-1 and TRBJ2-1; TRBD1 agrees at 7 bases. The CDR3 has 11 residues. J was trimmed by 7 bases and V by 6 bases; bases with no gene match: 3. CDR1 is DFQATT, CDR2 SNEGSKA, per germline (reference sequence). CDR3 protein: CSAEQGNEQFF. The DNA for the CDR3 is TGCAGTGCAGAACAGGGGAATGAGCAGTTCTTC.

The CDR3 reads CASKRTVNTEAFF. CDR3 DNA sequence: TGTGCCAGCAAGAGGACAGTGAACACTGAAGCTTTCTTT. The chain links TRBV6-4 to TRBJ1-1; D perhaps matches TRBD1 (6 bases). Trimming cost V 7 bases and J 0 bases, with 9 bases left between them. This CDR3 comprises 13 residues. CDR1 is MRHNA, CDR2 SNTAGT, per germline.

In regard to this clone: One end of the junction fails to match germline, which may point to a read error. The chain has TRBV2 and TRBJ2-1; TRBD2 agrees at 8 bases. The CDR3 spans 14 residues. CDR1 and CDR2 from the germline V gene are SNHLY and FYNNEI. The CDR3 nucleotides read TGTGCCAGCAGCGAAGCGGGAGCGCTCAATGAGCAGTTCTTC. Its translation is CASSEAGALNEQFF.

V usage is TRBV28 and J usage is TRBJ2-7; 11 bases fit TRBD2. V dropped 6 bases and J dropped 4; count of bases not matched to a gene: 8. Per germline, CDR1 MDHEN and CDR2 SYDVKM. This CDR3 has 15 amino acids. Here the CDR3 reads CASRPASGRRYEQYF. The CDR3 DNA sequence: TGTGCCAGCAGGCCAGCTAGCGGGAGGAGGTACGAGCAGTACTTC. The whole variable domain, remainder taken from reference TRBV28 and TRBJ2-7, is DVKVTQSSRYLVKRTGEKVFLECVQDMDHENMFWYRQDPGLGLRLIYFSYDVKMKEKGDIPEGYSVSREKKERFSLILESASTNQTSMYLCASRPASGRRYEQYFGPGTRLTVT.

CDR3 sequence (DNA): TGTGCCAGCTCACCAACAGGGCCAACTGAAGCTTTCTTT. This sequence encodes CASSPTGPTEAFF. The V and J genes are TRBV18 and TRBJ1-1; possible D gene TRBD1, 6 bases. CDR3 length equals 13 residues. V lost 2 bases and J 5 bases, leaving 9 bases between the germline ends. Germline CDR1 and CDR2: KGHSH and LQKENI. The variable domain in full, with the rest retrieved from reference TRBV18 and TRBJ1-1, is NAGVMQNPRHLVRRRGQEARLRCSPMKGHSHVYWYRQLPEEGLKFMVYLQKENIIDESGMPKERFSAEFPKEGPSILRIQQVVRGDSAAYFCASSPTGPTEAFFGQGTRLTVV.